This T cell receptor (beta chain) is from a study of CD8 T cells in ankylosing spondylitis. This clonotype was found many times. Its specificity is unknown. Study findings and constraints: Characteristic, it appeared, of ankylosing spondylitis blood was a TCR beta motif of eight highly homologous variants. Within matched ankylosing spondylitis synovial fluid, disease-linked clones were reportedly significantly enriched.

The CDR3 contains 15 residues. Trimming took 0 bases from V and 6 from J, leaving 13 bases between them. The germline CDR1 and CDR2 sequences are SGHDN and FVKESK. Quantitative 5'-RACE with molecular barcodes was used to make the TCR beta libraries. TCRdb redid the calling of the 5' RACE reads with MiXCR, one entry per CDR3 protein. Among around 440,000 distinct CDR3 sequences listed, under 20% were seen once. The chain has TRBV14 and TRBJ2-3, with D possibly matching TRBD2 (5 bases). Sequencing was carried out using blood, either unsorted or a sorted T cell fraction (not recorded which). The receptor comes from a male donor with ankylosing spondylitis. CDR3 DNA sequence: TGTGCCAGCAGCCAAGATCAACTCGCGGGCGATACGCAGTATTTT. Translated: CASSQDQLAGDTQYF. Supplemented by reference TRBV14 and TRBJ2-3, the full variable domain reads EAGVTQFPSHSVIEKGQTVTLRCDPISGHDNLYWYRRVMGKEIKFLLHFVKESKQDESGMPNNRFLAERTGGTYSTLKVQPAELEDSGVYFCASSQDQLAGDTQYFGPGTRLTVL.